The 9 T cell receptor beta chains in this list originate from one sample, sequenced in a study of cytomegalovirus exposure and HLA in healthy donors. Profiled with immunoSEQ multiplex PCR; TCRdb holds only in-frame clones, not every one. The data show under 250,000 clones, about nine tenths seen once. Material for sequencing was PBMCs. These receptors all stem from a young woman in good health and CMV-seropositive.

The chain has TRBV27 and TRBJ1-1; 10 bases fit TRBD1. V dropped 5 bases and J dropped 6; count of bases not matched to a gene: 3. Germline V CDR1 and CDR2: MNHEY, SMNVEV (reference sequence). The CDR3 contains 13 residues. This CDR3 reads CASSPGTGAEAFF. As DNA, the CDR3 is TGTGCCAGCAGTCCTGGGACAGGGGCTGAAGCTTTCTTT.

The chain has TRBV5-1 and TRBJ2-3, with D hard to call. The CDR3 consists of 13 residues. Deletions cut 4 bases from V and 11 bases from J, with 17 bases between. The V gene's germline CDR1 is SGHRS and CDR2 YFSETQ. The CDR3 DNA sequence: TGCGCCAGCAGCCCGCTCCCACAGATAGGGCAGTATTTT. Protein: CASSPLPQIGQYF. The full variable domain, with the rest looked up from reference TRBV5-1 and TRBJ2-3, is KAGVTQTPRYLIKTRGQQVTLSCSPISGHRSVSWYQQTPGQGLQFLFEYFSETQRNKGNFPGRFSGRQFSNSRSEMNVSTLELGDSALYLCASSPLPQIGQYFGPGTRLTVL.

The chain recombines TRBV5-1 with TRBJ2-7; 9 bases fit TRBD1. This CDR3 is built from 15 residues. The junction had 6 bases not matched to a gene; V was cut back by 0 bases and J by 5 bases. Germline CDR1 reads SGHRS; CDR2 reads YFSETQ. The DNA for the CDR3 is TGCGCCAGCAGCTTGGCCGGGACAGGGTTCCACGAGCAGTACTTC. It encodes CASSLAGTGFHEQYF.

V gene TRBV6-1 combines with J gene TRBJ1-3; D not certain. This CDR3 has 18 amino acids. V was cut by 3 bases and J by 2 bases, with 20 bases left in between. Germline V gene lookup returns CDR1 MNHNS and CDR2 SASEGT. The CDR3 nucleotides read TGTGCCAGCAGTGACCTAATCCCAAGGCGGGTCCCTGGAAACACCATATATTTT. It translates to CASSDLIPRRVPGNTIYF.

The genes are TRBV5-6 and TRBJ2-2; tentative D call: TRBD2 (6 bases). Looked up from germline, CDR1 is SGHDT and CDR2 is YYEEEE. The ends were cut back, 5 bases at V and 6 bases at J, with 23 bases in the middle. This CDR3 comprises 17 residues. This CDR3 reads CASRPFQGGGNAGELFF. The CDR3 DNA reads as TGTGCCAGCAGGCCCTTCCAGGGAGGAGGCAACGCCGGGGAGCTGTTTTTT. The whole variable domain, remainder taken from reference TRBV5-6 and TRBJ2-2, is DAGVTQSPTHLIKTRGQQVTLRCSPKSGHDTVSWYQQALGQGPQFIFQYYEEEERQRGNFPDRFSGHQFPNYSSELNVNALLLGDSALYLCASRPFQGGGNAGELFFGEGSRLTVL.

The rearrangement uses TRBV5-5 and TRBJ2-7; TRBD2 agrees at 10 bases. The CDR3 length is 15 residues. Germline CDR1 reads SGHKS; CDR2 reads YYEKEE (reference sequence). After removal of 0 bases from V and 5 bases from J, the junction contained 5 bases not matched to a gene. The CDR3 sequence: CASSLAVAGGNEQYF. CDR3 sequence (DNA): TGTGCCAGCAGCTTGGCCGTAGCGGGAGGAAACGAGCAGTACTTC.

To note about this clone: Other DNA sequences in the same sample also yield this CDR3. V gene TRBV5-1 combines with J gene TRBJ2-1; D is undetermined. CDR1 and CDR2 from the germline V gene are SGHRS and YFSETQ. There are 13 residues in the CDR3. V dropped 0 bases and J dropped 5 bases, with 6 bases sitting between them. This chain's CDR3 is CASSLAGNNEQFF. The DNA for the CDR3 is TGCGCCAGCAGCTTGGCCGGTAACAATGAGCAGTTCTTC.

The V and J genes are TRBV5-1 and TRBJ1-2; the D gene is possibly TRBD1 (6 bases). The CDR3 runs 13 residues. The V gene's germline CDR1 is SGHRS and CDR2 YFSETQ. V lost 1 base and J lost 4, with 8 bases in between. CDR3 DNA: TGCGCCAGCAGCTTGAAGGACAGCTATGGCTACACCTTC. Protein: CASSLKDSYGYTF.

V usage is TRBV19 and J usage is TRBJ1-5; D is undetermined. Germline lookup yields CDR1 LNHDA and CDR2 SQIVND (reference sequence). CDR3 length: 12 amino acids. Trimming removed 5 bases from V and 5 bases from J, with 7 bases in between. The CDR3 bases are TGTGCCAGTAGTTTTCGGGATCAGCCCCAGCATTTT. Residues: CASSFRDQPQHF.